This paragraph covers one T cell receptor beta chain sequence. TCRdb recomputed calls from the RT-PCR reads with MiXCR, one row per CDR3 protein. The data contain about 680,000 distinct CDR3 sequences, 12% to 15% of them singletons. V was pared by 6 bases and J by 7 bases, with 11 bases of the junction left unmatched. The CDR3 loop spans 16 amino acids. Germline V gene data show CDR1 as MNHEY and CDR2 as SVGEGT. The origin of this receptor is a female donor in good health, serving as a healthy control. J is TRBJ2-1 and V is TRBV6-2 or TRBV6-3; 11 nucleotides line up with TRBD2. Sample: memory CD4+ T cells from blood. This CDR3 reads CASRSLSGGALNEQFF. CDR3 DNA sequence: TGTGCCAGCAGGAGTCTTAGCGGGGGGGCCCTTAATGAGCAGTTCTTC.